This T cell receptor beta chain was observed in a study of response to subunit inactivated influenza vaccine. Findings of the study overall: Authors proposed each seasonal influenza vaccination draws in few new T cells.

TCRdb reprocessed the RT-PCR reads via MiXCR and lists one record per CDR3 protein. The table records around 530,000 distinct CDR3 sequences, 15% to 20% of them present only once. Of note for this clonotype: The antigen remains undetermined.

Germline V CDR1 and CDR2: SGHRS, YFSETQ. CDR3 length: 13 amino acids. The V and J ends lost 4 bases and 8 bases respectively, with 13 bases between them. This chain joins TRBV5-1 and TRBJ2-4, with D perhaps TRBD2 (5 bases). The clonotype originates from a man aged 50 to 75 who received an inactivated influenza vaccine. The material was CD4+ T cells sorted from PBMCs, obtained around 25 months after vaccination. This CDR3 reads CASSLSWGDIQYF. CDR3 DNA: TGCGCCAGCAGCCTGTCTTGGGGAGACATTCAGTACTTC. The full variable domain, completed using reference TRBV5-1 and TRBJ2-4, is KAGVTQTPRYLIKTRGQQVTLSCSPISGHRSVSWYQQTPGQGLQFLFEYFSETQRNKGNFPGRFSGRQFSNSRSEMNVSTLELGDSALYLCASSLSWGDIQYFGAGTRLSVL.